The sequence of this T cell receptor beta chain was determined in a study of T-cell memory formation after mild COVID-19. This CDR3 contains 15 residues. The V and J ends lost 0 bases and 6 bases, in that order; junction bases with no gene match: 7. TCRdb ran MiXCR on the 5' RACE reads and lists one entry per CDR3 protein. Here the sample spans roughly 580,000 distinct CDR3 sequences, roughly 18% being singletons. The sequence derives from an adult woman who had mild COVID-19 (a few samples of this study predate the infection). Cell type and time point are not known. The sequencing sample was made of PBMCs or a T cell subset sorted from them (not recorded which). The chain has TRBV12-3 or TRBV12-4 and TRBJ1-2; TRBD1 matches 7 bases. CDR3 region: CASSLARQGRDGYTF. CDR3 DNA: TGTGCCAGCAGTTTAGCTAGACAGGGTCGCGATGGCTACACCTTC.